The present T cell receptor (beta chain) was sequenced within a study of Ad26.COV2.S vaccination and SARS-CoV-2 variants. The CDR3 is 15 residues long. Trimming removed 6 bases from V and 0 bases from J, with 9 bases in between. CDR1 and CDR2 (germline): SGHAT, FQNNGV. Treatment in this sample: around 19 received Ad26.COV2.S at low or high dose, single or two shots; about 5 received placebo; per-sample allocation not given. The samples were gathered on day 63 after the first injection of vaccine or placebo. Assay: immunoSEQ multiplex PCR; the TCRdb copy retains only in-frame clones and omits some. The table lists over 350,000 clones, around nine tenths of them singletons.

The clonotype was recovered from a person between 18 and 65 years old who received the Ad26.COV2.S COVID-19 vaccine or a placebo. Sample: peripheral blood, taken in a trial of Ad26.COV2.S vaccine versus placebo. The chain uses TRBV11-2 and TRBJ2-6, with D maybe TRBD1 (5 bases). The CDR3 is CASSHGASGANVLTF. DNA of the CDR3: TGTGCCAGCAGTCATGGGGCCTCTGGGGCCAACGTCCTGACTTTC.